These T cell receptor beta chains were read from a single sample in a study of early T cells in non-severe SARS-CoV-2 infection. From the 5' RACE reads, TCRdb called clonotypes with MiXCR, one entry per CDR3 protein. The sample yields roughly 63,000 distinct CDR3 sequences, around 12% seen once. The input for sequencing was whole blood, taken at baseline. All receptors derive from an adult who was a healthcare worker with PCR-confirmed SARS-CoV-2 infection or an uninfected control (not recorded which). The donor label of this sample is uncertain. Each CDR3 is given with its conserved first and last residue. Each record gives: V gene, clone size, J gene, D gene, CDR3 protein, CDR3 DNA. A D gene is named only where the DNA matches it firmly. Some rows have no size entry. The others give once, few or many, or a class for an expanded clone.

>TRBV20-1|many|TRBJ1-1|TRBD1
CSASISGQGARREAFF
TGCAGTGCTAGTATATCCGGACAGGGGGCTCGGCGTGAAGCTTTCTTT
>TRBV12-3/TRBV12-4|many|TRBJ1-2|NA
CASSLDDAANYGYTF
TGTGCCAGCAGTTTAGACGACGCAGCTAACTATGGCTACACCTTC
>TRBV29-1|few|TRBJ2-1|TRBD2
CSGRLAGGTYNEQFF
TGCAGCGGCCGACTAGCGGGGGGTACCTACAATGAGCAGTTCTTC
>TRBV12-3/TRBV12-4|many|TRBJ1-6|NA
CASSTRGYSPLHF
TGTGCCAGCAGTACCCGGGGCTACTCACCCCTCCACTTT
>TRBV12-3/TRBV12-4|few|TRBJ1-4|NA
CASSFMAKNEKLFF
TGTGCCAGCAGTTTCATGGCGAAGAATGAAAAACTGTTTTTT
>TRBV4-1|NA|TRBJ2-1|NA
CATGGVYNEQFF
TGCGCCACCGGTGGGGTGTACAATGAGCAGTTCTTC
>TRBV5-1|few|TRBJ2-5|TRBD1
CASSLGTTGPRETQYF
TGCGCCAGCAGCTTGGGGACGACAGGGCCTCGAGAGACCCAGTACTTC
>TRBV19|many|TRBJ1-5|NA
CASSLTGDTQHF
TGTGCCAGTTCGTTGACCGGGGACACCCAGCATTTT
>TRBV10-3|NA|TRBJ1-1|NA
CAIRGGDTEAFF
TGTGCCATCAGGGGAGGGGACACTGAAGCTTTCTTT
>TRBV7-8|few|TRBJ1-3|TRBD1
CASSTNRGPGNTIYF
TGTGCCAGCAGCACCAACAGGGGGCCTGGAAACACCATATATTTT
>TRBV18|few|TRBJ1-1|NA
CATQGRGTSEAFF
TGTGCCACTCAGGGTAGGGGGACTTCTGAAGCTTTCTTT
>TRBV30|few|TRBJ1-6|NA
CAWSHSIGNSPLHF
TGTGCCTGGAGTCATAGCATAGGAAATTCACCCCTCCACTTT
>TRBV5-1|NA|TRBJ1-5|NA
CASSLAFGQPDNQPQHF
TGCGCCAGCAGCTTGGCCTTTGGACAACCTGACAATCAGCCCCAGCATTTT
>TRBV25-1|few|TRBJ1-4|NA
CASSVKRRNEKLFF
TGTGCCAGCAGTGTTAAACGGAGGAATGAAAAACTGTTTTTT
>TRBV12-3/TRBV12-4|many|TRBJ1-1|NA
CASSQPIGFNTEAFF
TGTGCCAGCAGTCAGCCGATAGGGTTCAACACTGAAGCTTTCTTT
>TRBV6-4|few|TRBJ2-6|NA
CASRRTGSGANVLTF
TGTGCCAGCAGACGGACGGGCTCTGGGGCCAACGTCCTGACTTTC
>TRBV2|NA|TRBJ1-6|NA
CASSYLVKPLHF
TGTGCCAGCAGCTACCTGGTGAAACCCCTCCACTTT
>TRBV12-3/TRBV12-4|many|TRBJ1-5|NA
CASSSGFQPQHF
TGTGCCAGCAGTTCAGGGTTTCAGCCCCAGCATTTT
>TRBV7-2|medium-sized|TRBJ2-5|NA
CASSLRFETQYF
TGTGCCAGCAGCTTAAGGTTTGAGACCCAGTACTTC
>TRBV5-1|NA|TRBJ2-5|TRBD2
CASSLSGTSGAYQETQYF
TGCGCCAGCAGCTTGTCCGGGACTAGCGGGGCGTACCAAGAGACCCAGTACTTC
>TRBV15|NA|TRBJ2-3|NA
CATSRDPSRTDTQYF
TGTGCCACCAGCAGAGATCCCTCACGCACAGATACGCAGTATTTT